A selection of T cell receptor beta chains follows, all from one sample in a study of blood T cells in healthy people across ages. TCRdb itself ran the 5' RACE reads through MiXCR, one entry per CDR3 protein. The repertoire holds about 650,000 distinct CDR3 sequences, with about 34% as singletons. The sequenced sample was blood. These receptors all come from a woman over 75 in good health. The conserved cysteine and the conserved F or W are not part of the CDR3 here.

J	V	CDR3
TRBJ2-5	TRBV6-1	ASSAQALHQETQY
TRBJ1-6	TRBV30	AWSVERVRRGSPLH
TRBJ2-3	TRBV2	ASSERGRDTQY
.	TRBV29-1	SGGQGSTYEQY
TRBJ1-1	TRBV4-1	ASSQVGTGRGGTEAF
.	TRBV28	ASSLFAKQGRSTYEQY
TRBJ2-5	TRBV7-8	ASSLVEQETQY
TRBJ1-2	TRBV15	ATSRGYLETNYGYT
TRBJ1-2	TRBV20-1	SARFLGGLDGYT
TRBJ2-7	TRBV10-3	AIKRASSYEQY